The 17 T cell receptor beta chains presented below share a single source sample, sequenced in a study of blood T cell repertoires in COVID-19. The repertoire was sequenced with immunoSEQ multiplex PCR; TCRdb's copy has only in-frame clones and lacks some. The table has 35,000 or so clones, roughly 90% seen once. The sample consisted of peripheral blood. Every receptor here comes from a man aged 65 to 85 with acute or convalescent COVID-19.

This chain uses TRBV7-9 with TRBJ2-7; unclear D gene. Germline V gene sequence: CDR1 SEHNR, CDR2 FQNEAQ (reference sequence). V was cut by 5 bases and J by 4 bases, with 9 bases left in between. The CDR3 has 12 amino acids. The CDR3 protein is CASSLTGYEQYF. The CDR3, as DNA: TGTGCCAGCAGCCTAACCGGTTACGAGCAGTACTTC.

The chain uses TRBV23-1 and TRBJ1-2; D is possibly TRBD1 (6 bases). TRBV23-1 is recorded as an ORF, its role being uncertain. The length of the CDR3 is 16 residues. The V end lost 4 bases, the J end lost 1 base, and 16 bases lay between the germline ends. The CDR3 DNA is TGCGCCAGCAGTCCAGTGGACAGAACCCTTAACTATGGCTACACCTTC. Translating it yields CASSPVDRTLNYGYTF.

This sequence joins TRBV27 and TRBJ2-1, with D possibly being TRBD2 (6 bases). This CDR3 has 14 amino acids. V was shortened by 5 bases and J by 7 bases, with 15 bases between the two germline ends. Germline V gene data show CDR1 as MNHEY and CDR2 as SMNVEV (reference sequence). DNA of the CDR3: TGTGCCAGCAGTCCCCTCGGACTAACTAATGAGCAGTTCTTC. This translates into CASSPLGLTNEQFF.

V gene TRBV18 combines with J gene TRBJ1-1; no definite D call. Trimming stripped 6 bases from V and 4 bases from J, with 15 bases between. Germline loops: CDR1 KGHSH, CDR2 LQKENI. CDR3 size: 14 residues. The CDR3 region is CASSASQDGTEAFF. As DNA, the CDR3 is TGTGCCAGCTCTGCCTCCCAGGATGGCACTGAAGCTTTCTTT.

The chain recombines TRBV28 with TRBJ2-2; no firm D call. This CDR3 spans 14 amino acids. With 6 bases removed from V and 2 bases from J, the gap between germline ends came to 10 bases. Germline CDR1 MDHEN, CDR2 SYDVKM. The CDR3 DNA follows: TGTGCCAGCAGCCCCGACAAAAACACCGGGGAGCTGTTTTTT. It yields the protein CASSPDKNTGELFF.

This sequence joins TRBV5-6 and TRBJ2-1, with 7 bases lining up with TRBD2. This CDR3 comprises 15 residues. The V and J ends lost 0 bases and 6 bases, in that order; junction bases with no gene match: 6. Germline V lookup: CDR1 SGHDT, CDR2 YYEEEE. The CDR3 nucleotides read TGTGCCAGCAGCTTGGCAGGTGGGAGGGCCAATGAGCAGTTCTTC. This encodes CASSLAGGRANEQFF.

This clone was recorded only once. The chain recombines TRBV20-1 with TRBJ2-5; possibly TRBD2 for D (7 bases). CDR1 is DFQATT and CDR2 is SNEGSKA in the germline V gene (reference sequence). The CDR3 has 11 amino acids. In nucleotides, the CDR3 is TGCAGAAGGGGGGGCCAAGAGACCCAGTACTTC. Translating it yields CRRGGQETQYF.

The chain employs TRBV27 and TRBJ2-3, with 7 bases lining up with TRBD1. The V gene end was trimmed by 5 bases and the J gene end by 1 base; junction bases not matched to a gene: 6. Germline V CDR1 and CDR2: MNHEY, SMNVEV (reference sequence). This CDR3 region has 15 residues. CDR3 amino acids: CASSPRTGRTDTQYF. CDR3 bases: TGTGCCAGCAGTCCGCGGACAGGCCGCACAGATACGCAGTATTTT.

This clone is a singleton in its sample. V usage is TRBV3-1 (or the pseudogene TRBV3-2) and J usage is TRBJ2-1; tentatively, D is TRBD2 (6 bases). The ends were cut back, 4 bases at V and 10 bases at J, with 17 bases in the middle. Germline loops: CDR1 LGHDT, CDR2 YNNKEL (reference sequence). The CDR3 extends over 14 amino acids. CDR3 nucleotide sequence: TGTGCCAGCAGCCCCGGGGTAGCGGCGAGGGAGCAGTTCTTC. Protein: CASSPGVAAREQFF.

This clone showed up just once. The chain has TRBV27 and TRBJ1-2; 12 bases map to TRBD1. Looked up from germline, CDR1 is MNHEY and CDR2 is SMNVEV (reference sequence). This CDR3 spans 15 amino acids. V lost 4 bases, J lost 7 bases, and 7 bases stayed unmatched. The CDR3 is CASSSPGQGASGYTF. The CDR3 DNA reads TGTGCCAGCAGTTCCCCGGGACAGGGGGCAAGTGGCTACACCTTC.

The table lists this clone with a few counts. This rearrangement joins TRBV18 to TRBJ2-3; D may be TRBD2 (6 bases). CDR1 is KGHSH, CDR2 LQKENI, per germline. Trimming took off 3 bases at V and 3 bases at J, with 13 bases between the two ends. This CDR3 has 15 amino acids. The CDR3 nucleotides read TGTGCCAGCTCACCTAGCGGAGACCTTACAGATACGCAGTATTTT. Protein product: CASSPSGDLTDTQYF.

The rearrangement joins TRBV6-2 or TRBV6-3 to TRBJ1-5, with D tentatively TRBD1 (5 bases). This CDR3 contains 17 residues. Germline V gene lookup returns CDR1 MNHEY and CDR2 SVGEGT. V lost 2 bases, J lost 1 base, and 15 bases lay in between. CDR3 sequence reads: CASSYTQEGHSNQPQHF. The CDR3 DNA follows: TGTGCCAGCAGTTACACCCAGGAAGGACACAGCAATCAGCCCCAGCATTTT.

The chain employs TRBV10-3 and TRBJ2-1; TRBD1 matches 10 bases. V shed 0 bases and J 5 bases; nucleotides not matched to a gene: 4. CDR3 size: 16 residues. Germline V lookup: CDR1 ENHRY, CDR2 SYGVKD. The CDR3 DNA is TGTGCCATCAGTGAGTCGGACAGGGGGGGGAACAATGAGCAGTTCTTC. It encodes CAISESDRGGNNEQFF.

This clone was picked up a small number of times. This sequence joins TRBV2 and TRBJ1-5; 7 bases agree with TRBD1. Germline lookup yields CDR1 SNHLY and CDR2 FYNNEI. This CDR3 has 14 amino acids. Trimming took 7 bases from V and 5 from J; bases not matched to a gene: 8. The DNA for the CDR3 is TGTGCCAGCACGGAAAAAGACAGGGATCAGCCCCAGCATTTT. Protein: CASTEKDRDQPQHF.

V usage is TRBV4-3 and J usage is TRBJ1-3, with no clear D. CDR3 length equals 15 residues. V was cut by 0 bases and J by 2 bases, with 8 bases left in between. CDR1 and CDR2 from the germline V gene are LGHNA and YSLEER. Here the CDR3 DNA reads TGCGCCAGCAGCCAAGAGACAATTCCTGGAAACACCATATATTTT. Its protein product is CASSQETIPGNTIYF.

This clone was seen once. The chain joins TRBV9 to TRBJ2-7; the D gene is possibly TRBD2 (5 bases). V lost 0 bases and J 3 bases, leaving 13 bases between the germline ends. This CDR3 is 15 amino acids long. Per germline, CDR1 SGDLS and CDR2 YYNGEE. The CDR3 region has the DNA TGTGCCAGCAGCGTAGCGTCCGGGGTGGGCTACGAGCAGTACTTC. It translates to CASSVASGVGYEQYF.

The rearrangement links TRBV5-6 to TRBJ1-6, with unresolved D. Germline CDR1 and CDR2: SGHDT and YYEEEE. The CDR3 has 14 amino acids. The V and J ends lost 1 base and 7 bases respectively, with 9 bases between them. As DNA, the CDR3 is TGTGCCAGCAGCTTGTTGTCAGTGAATTCACCCCTCCACTTT. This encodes CASSLLSVNSPLHF.